The next 13 T cell receptor delta chains were all read from a single sample in a study of γδ T cells in repeated Plasmodium falciparum infection. Flow sorting of PBMC yielded separate Vgamma9/Vdelta2+ and Vdelta2-negative gammadelta T cell populations for bulk repertoire analysis. TCRdb re-called clones from the multiplex PCR reads using CATT. Among tens of thousands of delta-chain clones listed, approximately 1% were seen once. Sequencing input: gamma-delta T cells from blood. The receptors originated from a pool of human donors (malaria-infected and uninfected, not separated).

This clone occurred a few times. TCRdb's protein for this DNA is that of a much larger clone and differs from the translation at residue 9, likely a read error; the protein shown is the DNA translation. The chain employs TRDV2 and TRDJ1; 7 nucleotides align to TRDD3. Germline matching of the DNA provided the J gene here, since TCRdb leaves it blank. V lost 2 bases and J lost 0; bases outside the gene matches: 8. Looked up from germline, CDR1 is GEAIGNYY and CDR2 is EKD. CDR3 length: 16 amino acids. The CDR3 is CACDRVLGSYTDKLIF. CDR3 coding DNA: TGTGCCTGTGACAGAGTACTGGGGTCCTACACCGATAAACTCATCTTT.

A note on this clone: A far larger clone is a single base away, which makes a read error likely. The same CDR3 arises from other DNA sequences in this sample as well. The chain joins TRAV38-2/DV8 to TRDJ1; D possibly corresponds to TRDD2 (9 bases). TCRdb offers no J gene call, so here the DNA was matched to germline to obtain one. V was clipped by 2 bases and J by 0 bases, with 47 bases between them. The CDR3 spans 27 residues. Germline V CDR1 and CDR2: TSESDYY, QEAYKQQN. The CDR3 DNA is TGTGCTTATAGGAGTCGGGGGGGGAAGACCTTCCTACGCGCTCTCCGTACTGGGGGTCCTCACACCGATAAACTCATCTTT. Its translation is CAYRSRGGKTFLRALRTGGPHTDKLIF.

This clone was picked up a small number of times. TCRdb's entry gives the protein of a much larger clone, which mismatches this DNA's translation at residue 5, likely from a read error; the protein reported here is translated from the DNA. The V call is TRDV2, the J call TRDJ3; 12 bases agree with TRDD3. TCRdb is silent on the J gene; assignment here came from matching the DNA to germline. Germline loops: CDR1 GEAIGNYY, CDR2 EKD. V shed 3 bases, J shed 0 bases, and the junction held 5 bases outside the gene matches. The CDR3 has 19 residues. The DNA of the CDR3 is TGTGCCTGTGACGCCCTACTGGGGGATACCTCCTGGGACACCCGACAGATGTTTTTC. It translates to CACDALLGDTSWDTRQMFF.

As regards this clone: The likely explanation is a read error, given a far larger clone one base away. Other DNA variants within this sample encode the same CDR3. Called V gene: TRDV2; the J gene was not called; the table's D gene call, TRDD3, was not cross checked with the DNA. The CDR3 totals 16 residues. Looked up from germline, CDR1 is GEAIGNYY and CDR2 is EKD. CDR3 coding DNA: TGTGCCTGTGACACCGCTACTGGGGGCTCTCTCGATAAGCTCATCTTT. The encoded protein is CACDTATGGSLDKLIF.

In the case of this clone: TCRdb's protein for this DNA is that of a much larger clone and differs from the translation at residue 3, likely a read error; the protein shown is the DNA translation. J is TRDJ1 and V is TRDV1; 12 bases line up with TRDD3. The CDR3 totals 27 residues. CDR1 and CDR2 (germline): TSWWSYY, QGS. In nucleotides, the CDR3 is TGTGCTCGTGGGGAAATTTGGGGTGCGTCCTACCCCCAGTACTGGGGGATACATCGTTGTGACACCGATAAACTCATCTTT. Its translation is CARGEIWGASYPQYWGIHRCDTDKLIF.

This clone was picked up a small number of times. The protein that TCRdb holds for this DNA derives from a much larger clone and differs from the translated DNA at residue 16, which likely indicates a read error; the protein shown here is translated from the DNA. The chain has TRDV2 and TRDJ1; no firm D call. TCRdb leaves out the J gene; it was filled in here by matching the DNA to germline. The germline V gene encodes CDR1 GEAIGNYY and CDR2 EKD. V lost 3 bases to trimming and J lost 6 bases, with 37 bases between them. The CDR3 runs to 21 residues. The CDR3 is CACDPLTESDQPLGSQYKLIF. In nucleotides, the CDR3 is TGTGCCTGTGACCCACTCACAGAAAGTGATCAACCGCTAGGATCCCAGTATAAACTCATCTTT.

This clone was picked up a small number of times. A far larger clone is just one base off, so this is likely a read error. Other DNA sequences of this sample code for an identical CDR3. This chain links TRDV2 with TRDJ1, with a possible D match to TRDD3 (6 bases). The J gene was not available in TCRdb and was assigned here by matching the DNA to germline segments. Between the trimmed V and J ends, which lost 2 bases and 0 bases, there was a span of 21 bases. This CDR3 comprises 18 residues. Germline V gene data show CDR1 as GEAIGNYY and CDR2 as EKD. The chain's CDR3 is CACDRILGDMKDTDKLIF. CDR3 DNA sequence: TGTGCCTGTGACAGGATACTGGGTGATATGAAGGACACCGATAAACTCATCTTT.

Note on this clone: A far larger clone is only one base removed, so a read error is likely. Other nucleotide sequences from this sample produce the same CDR3. The J gene was not called, though the V gene is TRDV2; the D segment call TRDD3 is taken from the table without a DNA check. CDR1 GEAIGNYY and CDR2 EKD come from the germline V gene. The CDR3 is 18 residues long. CDR3 amino acids: CACDTGLGDTPYTDKLIF. CDR3 DNA sequence: TGTGCCTGTGACACCGGACTGGGGGATACTCCCTACACCGATAAACTCATCTTC.

This clone occurred a few times. TCRdb has a much larger clone's protein, which differs at residue 3 from the translation of this DNA, likely because of a read error; what is shown is the protein translated from the DNA. The gene calls are TRDV2 and TRDJ3; 9 nucleotides match TRDD3. In the absence of a J gene in TCRdb, the DNA was matched to germline to assign it here. Germline V CDR1 and CDR2: GEAIGNYY, EKD. This CDR3 is 19 amino acids long. CDR3 coding DNA: TGTGCCCGTGACACCGCTGGGGGATTCGGTTCCTGGGACACCCGACAGATGTTTTTC. Amino acid sequence: CARDTAGGFGSWDTRQMFF.

As to this clone: A far larger clone is only one base removed, so a read error is likely. Additional DNA sequences in this sample encode the identical CDR3. The J gene is TRDJ1, the V gene TRDV1; 7 nucleotides line up with TRDD3. No J segment appears in TCRdb, so it was assigned here by matching the sequence to germline. CDR1 and CDR2 (germline): TSWWSYY, QGS. V gave up 1 base and J gave up 4 bases; unmatched junction bases: 30. CDR3 length equals 23 residues. This CDR3 reads CALGEPLFSTRAGGYANSDKLIF. The CDR3 DNA sequence: TGTGCTCTTGGGGAACCGCTTTTTTCTACGCGCGCTGGGGGGTACGCGAATAGCGATAAACTCATCTTT.

In this sample, this clone turned up a few times. Since a far larger clone is one base different, this is likely a read error. This same CDR3 is encoded by further DNA sequences in the sample. The J gene is TRDJ1, the V gene TRDV1; D is undetermined. Germline loops: CDR1 TSWWSYY, CDR2 QGS. This CDR3 contains 23 residues. In nucleotides, the CDR3 is TGTGCTCTTGGAGAACTAGTTTTCCGAAGACGAGACCCCGTTCCATCACACACCGATAAACTCATCTTT. This codes for CALGELVFRRRDPVPSHTDKLIF.

Comment on this clone: TCRdb's protein, taken from a much larger clone, differs from this DNA's translation at residue 13, likely owing to a read error; the protein displayed comes from the DNA. This rearrangement joins TRDV2 to TRDJ1; D is perhaps TRDD3 (6 bases). TCRdb is silent on the J gene; assignment here came from matching the DNA to germline. Germline V CDR1 and CDR2: GEAIGNYY, EKD. This CDR3 spans 17 amino acids. The CDR3 DNA reads as TGTGCCTGTGACACCGCAGGTGCGGGGGAAGACACCGGTAAACTCATCTTT. This sequence encodes CACDTAGAGEDTGKLIF.

As regards this clone: TCRdb assigns this DNA the protein of a much larger clone, which departs from its translation at residue 11; this likely reflects a read error, and the protein shown comes from translating the DNA. J is TRDJ1 and V is TRDV1, with 7 bases lining up with TRDD3. TCRdb lists no J gene, so it was determined here by aligning the DNA to germline. The CDR3 runs 18 residues. The trim removed 2 bases at V and 7 bases at J, leaving 19 bases unmatched. Germline V gene data show CDR1 as TSWWSYY and CDR2 as QGS. As DNA, the CDR3 is TGTGCTCTTGGGGAAACGCAGGAACTACTGAGGGATACCCTTAAACTCATCTTT. Translating it yields CALGETQELLRDTLKLIF.